This T cell receptor beta chain was found in a study of cytomegalovirus exposure and HLA in healthy donors. The CDR3 spans 15 residues. Unmatched junction bases numbered 8, after V lost 5 bases and J lost 4 bases. From germline, CDR1 is PRHDT and CDR2 FYEKMQ (reference sequence). 60 Vbeta and 13 Jbeta primers were used in PCR. Clones were read by immunoSEQ multiplex PCR, and TCRdb kept only the in-frame ones, dropping some. This sample has approximately 150,000 clones, with roughly two thirds found just once. The chain employs TRBV13 and TRBJ2-7, with 10 bases that match TRBD1. This receptor was taken from a woman in her late teens or twenties in good health and CMV-seropositive. Material: PBMCs. CDR3 protein: CASSPTGTGAYEQYF. In DNA form, the CDR3 reads TGTGCCAGCAGCCCCACCGGGACAGGGGCGTACGAGCAGTACTTC.